This T cell receptor (beta chain) appears in the sequencing data of a study of blood T cells in healthy people across ages. Study observations and caveats: As age increased, TCR beta diversity per million T cells fell in a roughly linear fashion.

Through a sample-barcoded 5' primer and a J-beta primer mix, a second PCR was run for roughly 6 to 11 cycles. Each of the cDNA molecules was tagged by a template-switch adaptor with 12 random nucleotides. TCRdb re-called the 5' RACE reads through MiXCR, storing one row per CDR3 protein. This sample has around 580,000 distinct CDR3 sequences, with about 45% found just once. Turning to this clonotype: Its cognate antigen is unknown.

The CDR3 has 15 amino acids. Germline assignment: CDR1 MNHEY and CDR2 SVGAGI. Trimming shortened V by 6 bases and J by 0 bases, and 11 bases separated the two germline ends. Donors were healthy Caucasian individuals from Russia aged about 6 to 100. Roughly 10 milliliters of peripheral blood were drawn from each donor into EDTA-treated tubes. This chain uses TRBV6-5 with TRBJ1-4, with D perhaps TRBD1 (5 bases). Sequencing was performed on blood. This sequence was found in a man older than 75 in good health. The CDR3 protein is CASRRGHATNEKLFF. CDR3 nucleotides: TGTGCCAGCAGGCGAGGACACGCAACTAATGAAAAACTGTTTTTT.